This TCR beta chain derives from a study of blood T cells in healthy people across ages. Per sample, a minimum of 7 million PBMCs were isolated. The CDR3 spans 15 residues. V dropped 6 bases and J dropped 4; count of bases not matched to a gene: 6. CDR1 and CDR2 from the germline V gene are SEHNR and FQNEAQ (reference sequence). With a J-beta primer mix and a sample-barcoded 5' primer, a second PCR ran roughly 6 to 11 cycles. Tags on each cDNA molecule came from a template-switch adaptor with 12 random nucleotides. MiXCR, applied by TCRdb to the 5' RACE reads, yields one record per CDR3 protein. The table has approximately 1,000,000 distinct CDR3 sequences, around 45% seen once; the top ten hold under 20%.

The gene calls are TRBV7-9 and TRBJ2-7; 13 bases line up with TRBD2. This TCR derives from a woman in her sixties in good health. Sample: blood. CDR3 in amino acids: CASSFPTSGRYEQYF. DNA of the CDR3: TGTGCCAGCAGTTTTCCGACTAGCGGGAGGTACGAGCAGTACTTC. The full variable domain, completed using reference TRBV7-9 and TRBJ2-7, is DTGVSQNPRHKITKRGQNVTFRCDPISEHNRLYWYRQTLGQGPEFLTYFQNEAQLEKSRLLSDRFSAERPKGSFSTLEIQRTEQGDSAMYLCASSFPTSGRYEQYFGPGTRLTVT.